This passage covers 16 T cell receptor beta chains from one sample sequenced in a study of blood T cells in healthy people across ages (dated by TCRdb to the mid-2010s). Preparation of the library involved 5' RACE. Sequencing relied on an Illumina HiSeq 2500. The second PCR ran for about 7 to 11 cycles and used a J-beta primer mix along with a sample-barcoded 5' primer. TCRdb ran its own pipeline on the public reads, namely fastp trimming at Q25 and MiXCR clone calling, and kept in-frame beta chains. Rows with one shared CDR3 protein collapse into an entry with the most common genes and DNA. Here the sample has about a million distinct CDR3 sequences; more than 30% occur a single time. The top ten hold roughly 14% of the sample. The sequenced sample was blood. All receptors come from a man between 18 and 35 years old in good health.

This sequence joins TRBV5-1 and TRBJ2-1, with 10 bases identical to TRBD2. V lost 7 bases and J lost 5; bases outside the gene matches: 12. This CDR3 is 16 amino acids long. The germline gives CDR1 SGHRS, CDR2 YFSETQ. The CDR3 region has the DNA TGCGCCAGCCGACCGATACTAGCGGGACCCAACAATGAGCAGTTCTTC. It specifies CASRPILAGPNNEQFF.

The DNA for the CDR3 is TGTGCCAGCTCACCGGAGACAGATATCGGATCTGAAGCTTTCTTT. Protein sequence: CASSPETDIGSEAFF. The chain joins TRBV18 to TRBJ1-1; maybe TRBD1 (5 bases). The CDR3 is 15 amino acids. The V end lost 3 bases, the J end lost 6 bases, and 17 bases lay between the germline ends. Germline-derived CDR1 and CDR2 are KGHSH and LQKENI.

The V gene is TRBV7-9, the J gene TRBJ2-1, with TRBD2 identical over 14 bases. The ends lost 3 bases at V and 4 bases at J; junction bases unmatched: 8. This CDR3 contains 18 residues. CDR1 is SEHNR and CDR2 is FQNEAQ in the germline V gene (reference sequence). This chain's CDR3 is CASSFSETSGGEYNEQFF. CDR3 sequence (DNA): TGTGCCAGCAGCTTTTCCGAGACTAGCGGGGGGGAGTACAATGAGCAGTTCTTC.

This chain uses TRBV2 with TRBJ2-3, with D unclear. The CDR3 extends over 14 amino acids. Deletions cut 4 bases from V and 4 bases from J, with 12 bases between. The germline V gene has CDR1 SNHLY and CDR2 FYNNEI. The CDR3 sequence: CASSVGWVSDTQYF. Written as DNA, the CDR3 is TGTGCCAGCAGTGTAGGGTGGGTTTCAGATACGCAGTATTTT.

The sample holds many counts of this clonotype. V and J are TRBV5-1 and TRBJ1-2, with 9 bases identical to TRBD1. The germline V gene encodes CDR1 SGHRS and CDR2 YFSETQ. The junction had 17 bases not matched to a gene; V was cut back by 2 bases and J by 0 bases. CDR3 length equals 20 residues. The CDR3 DNA reads as TGCGCCAGCAGCTTCTTAGGGACAGGGCGAGACTACCGAGCTAACTATGGCTACACCTTC. It specifies CASSFLGTGRDYRANYGYTF.

V is TRBV27 and J is TRBJ2-5; TRBD1 agrees at 7 bases. Germline CDR1 MNHEY, CDR2 SMNVEV (reference sequence). There are 14 residues in the CDR3. After removal of 5 bases from V and 11 bases from J, the junction contained 14 bases not matched to a gene. CDR3 sequence (DNA): TGTGCCAGCAGTATGACAGGGAGACACAATGAGCAGTACTTC. Protein product: CASSMTGRHNEQYF.

The J gene is TRBJ2-5, the V gene TRBV6-6, with D unclear. The CDR3 runs to 14 residues. The germline gives CDR1 MNHNY, CDR2 SVGAGI (reference sequence). V was shortened by 0 bases and J by 3 bases, with 8 bases between the two germline ends. The CDR3 loop reads CASSYSLQEETQYF. DNA of the CDR3: TGTGCCAGCAGTTACTCACTCCAGGAAGAGACCCAGTACTTC.

This clonotype was seen at least ten times. The V and J genes are TRBV29-1 and TRBJ2-3; D might be TRBD1 or TRBD2, each matching 5 bases. The germline V gene encodes CDR1 SQVTM and CDR2 ANQGSEA. The germline V and J ends were trimmed by 3 bases and 1 base, with 14 bases remaining between them. The CDR3 contains 15 residues. CDR3 bases: TGCAGCGTTGAGAGGGGTCGTGGAGGCACAGATACGCAGTATTTT. This codes for CSVERGRGGTDTQYF.

This clonotype came up a few times. One junction end does not reproduce the germline sequence, and a read error may be involved. The genes are TRBV5-1 and TRBJ2-3, with no clear D. CDR1 is SGHRS, CDR2 YFSETQ, per germline. The CDR3 sequence is 11 residues long. The CDR3 sequence is CVSSAVDTQYF. CDR3 DNA: TGCGTCAGCAGCGCAGTAGATACGCAGTATTTT.

This clonotype was counted between two and nine times. The rearrangement links TRBV15 to TRBJ2-3, with D unresolved. V lost 0 bases, J lost 1 base, and 8 bases lay in between. The CDR3 loop spans 15 amino acids. Germline V CDR1 and CDR2: LNHNV, YYDKDF (reference sequence). DNA of the CDR3: TGTGCCACCAGCAGAGATCGGACCGGCACAGATACGCAGTATTTT. It specifies CATSRDRTGTDTQYF. Full variable domain (missing parts from reference TRBV15 and TRBJ2-3): DAMVIQNPRYQVTQFGKPVTLSCSQTLNHNVMYWYQQKSSQAPKLLFHYYDKDFNNEADTPDNFQSRRPNTSFCFLDIRSPGLGDTAMYLCATSRDRTGTDTQYFGPGTRLTVL.

The chain links TRBV7-9 to TRBJ2-7; D ambiguous. Germline values: CDR1 SEHNR, CDR2 FQNEAQ (reference sequence). V was cut by 0 bases and J by 3 bases, with 9 bases left in between. The CDR3 is made up of 14 amino acids. The chain's CDR3 is CASSLAGKGYEQYF. CDR3 DNA: TGTGCCAGCAGCTTAGCTGGAAAGGGCTACGAGCAGTACTTC.

The chain has TRBV5-1 and TRBJ2-1, with D possibly TRBD1 on 5 matching bases. Trimming removed 4 bases from V and 5 bases from J, with 10 bases in between. The germline V gene has CDR1 SGHRS and CDR2 YFSETQ. The length of the CDR3 is 13 residues. CDR3 sequence: CASSTQENNEQFF. In DNA form, the CDR3 reads TGCGCCAGCAGCACACAGGAGAACAATGAGCAGTTCTTC.

The chain employs TRBV5-8 and TRBJ1-5; a weak D match, TRBD1 (5 bases). CDR3 length: 16 residues. The V gene lost 3 bases and the J gene lost 3 bases, with 16 bases spanning the gap. Germline loops: CDR1 SGHTS, CDR2 YDEGEE. The CDR3 sequence is CASSSRTRIYNQPQHF. CDR3 DNA: TGTGCCAGCAGCTCGAGGACACGGATTTACAATCAGCCCCAGCATTTT.

The table lists this clonotype with a few counts. The chain carries TRBV12-3 or TRBV12-4 and TRBJ1-6; 7 bases align to TRBD1. The CDR3 length is 15 residues. The V gene end was trimmed by 7 bases and the J gene end by 2 bases; junction bases not matched to a gene: 5. CDR3 in DNA: TGTGCCAGCACCCGACAGGGCCCCTATAATTCACCCCTCCACTTT. Its protein is CASTRQGPYNSPLHF.

This sequence joins TRBV6-6 and TRBJ1-5; possible D gene TRBD1, 6 bases. Germline V lookup: CDR1 MNHNY, CDR2 SVGAGI (reference sequence). V was shortened by 6 bases and J by 3 bases, with 12 bases between the two germline ends. The CDR3 covers 14 residues. The CDR3 here is CASSKDRNNQPQHF. Written as DNA, the CDR3 is TGTGCCAGCAGCAAGGACAGAAACAATCAGCCCCAGCATTTT.

The chain uses TRBV6-2 or TRBV6-3 and TRBJ2-1, with 9 bases identical to TRBD2. The trim removed 0 bases at V and 9 bases at J, leaving 12 bases unmatched. The CDR3 runs 17 residues. Germline V gives CDR1 MNHEY, CDR2 SVGEGT. The CDR3 here is CASSYSPTSGGSVEQFF. The CDR3 nucleotides are TGTGCCAGCAGTTACTCCCCTACCAGCGGGGGGTCCGTTGAGCAGTTCTTC.